The rows below give T cell receptor beta chains drawn from one sample of a study of PD-1 blockade in classical Hodgkin lymphoma. Assay used: immunoSEQ multiplex PCR; TCRdb lists only in-frame clones, some missing. This sample has approximately 19,000 clones, with about 77% found just once. Source: peripheral blood mononuclear cells (PBMCs), taken before the fourth cycle of nivolumab. Receptors were obtained from a human donor with classical Hodgkin lymphoma. The CDR3 runs from the conserved cysteine through the conserved F or W. The D gene is left open where the match is weak. Size is omitted from some rows. Given values are once, few, many or a class for expanded clones.

abundance: NA; d_gene: NA; j_gene: TRBJ2-5; v_gene: TRBV9; CDR3aa: CASSVDRGEETQYF; CDR3nt: TGTGCCAGCAGCGTAGATAGAGGCGAGGAGACCCAGTACTTC
abundance: NA; d_gene: TRBD1; j_gene: TRBJ1-1; v_gene: TRBV6-5; CDR3aa: CASSYRTGVSEAFF; CDR3nt: TGTGCCAGCAGTTATCGGACAGGGGTCTCTGAAGCTTTCTTT
abundance: NA; d_gene: NA; j_gene: TRBJ2-3; v_gene: TRBV9; CDR3aa: CASSVGTTRTDTQYF; CDR3nt: TGTGCCAGCAGCGTAGGGACCACCAGAACAGATACGCAGTATTTT
abundance: NA; d_gene: NA; j_gene: TRBJ2-1; v_gene: TRBV7-6; CDR3aa: CASSLTSIARSSYNEQFF; CDR3nt: TGTGCCAGCAGCTTAACATCAATAGCGAGGAGCTCCTACAATGAGCAGTTCTTC
abundance: NA; d_gene: TRBD2; j_gene: TRBJ2-1; v_gene: TRBV7-9; CDR3aa: CASSLIAGGGNEQFF; CDR3nt: TGTGCCAGCAGCTTAATAGCGGGTGGGGGCAATGAGCAGTTCTTC
abundance: NA; d_gene: TRBD2; j_gene: TRBJ2-5; v_gene: TRBV10-3; CDR3aa: CAISAGGGTPETQYF; CDR3nt: TGTGCCATCAGTGCTGGCGGGGGGACACCTGAGACCCAGTACTTC
abundance: NA; d_gene: NA; j_gene: TRBJ2-5; v_gene: TRBV27; CDR3aa: CASSFTGGKETQYF; CDR3nt: TGTGCCAGCAGTTTTACTGGTGGTAAAGAGACCCAGTACTTC
abundance: NA; d_gene: TRBD2; j_gene: TRBJ2-3; v_gene: TRBV19; CDR3aa: CASRRTSVGTDTQYF; CDR3nt: TGTGCCAGTAGAAGGACTAGCGTGGGCACAGATACGCAGTATTTT
abundance: NA; d_gene: TRBD1; j_gene: TRBJ1-1; v_gene: TRBV10-3; CDR3aa: CAISGLTGPGTEAFF; CDR3nt: TGTGCCATCAGTGGCCTGACAGGGCCGGGCACTGAAGCTTTCTTT
abundance: NA; d_gene: NA; j_gene: TRBJ1-1; v_gene: TRBV5-1; CDR3aa: CASSVTQVSNTEAFF; CDR3nt: TGCGCCAGCAGCGTTACCCAGGTTTCGAACACTGAAGCTTTCTTT
abundance: NA; d_gene: TRBD2; j_gene: TRBJ2-3; v_gene: TRBV19; CDR3aa: CASSSGGFRTDTQYF; CDR3nt: TGTGCCAGTAGCAGCGGGGGGTTCCGCACAGATACGCAGTATTTT
abundance: NA; d_gene: TRBD1; j_gene: TRBJ1-5; v_gene: TRBV4-1; CDR3aa: CASSQVDRDRQPQHF; CDR3nt: TGCGCCAGCAGCCAAGTGGACAGGGATCGTCAGCCCCAGCATTTT
abundance: NA; d_gene: NA; j_gene: TRBJ1-1; v_gene: TRBV4-1; CDR3aa: CASSQQGWTEAFF; CDR3nt: TGCGCCAGCAGCCAACAGGGGTGGACTGAAGCTTTCTTT
abundance: NA; d_gene: NA; j_gene: TRBJ2-4; v_gene: TRBV2; CDR3aa: CASSELGSIAKNIQYF; CDR3nt: TGTGCCAGCAGTGAACTCGGAAGTATAGCCAAAAACATTCAGTACTTC
abundance: NA; d_gene: TRBD2; j_gene: TRBJ2-1; v_gene: TRBV28; CDR3aa: CASIPLAGVGNEQFF; CDR3nt: TGTGCCAGTATTCCACTAGCGGGAGTGGGTAATGAGCAGTTCTTC
abundance: NA; d_gene: NA; j_gene: TRBJ1-4; v_gene: TRBV4-3; CDR3aa: CASSQDGPGWGTNEKLFF; CDR3nt: TGCGCCAGCAGCCAAGACGGTCCCGGGTGGGGAACTAATGAAAAACTGTTTTTT
abundance: few; d_gene: NA; j_gene: TRBJ1-3; v_gene: TRBV6-5; CDR3aa: CASSPGRGAGNTIYF; CDR3nt: TGTGCCAGCAGTCCGGGGAGGGGGGCTGGAAACACCATATATTTT
abundance: few; d_gene: TRBD1; j_gene: TRBJ1-2; v_gene: TRBV28; CDR3aa: CASRRAGTGGIDGYTF; CDR3nt: TGTGCCAGCAGAAGAGCCGGGACAGGGGGCATAGACGGCTACACCTTC
abundance: NA; d_gene: NA; j_gene: TRBJ2-7; v_gene: TRBV2; CDR3aa: CASSNLVGPYEQYF; CDR3nt: TGTGCCAGCAGTAACCTCGTAGGGCCCTACGAGCAGTACTTC
abundance: NA; d_gene: TRBD2; j_gene: TRBJ2-1; v_gene: TRBV11-2; CDR3aa: CASIQRGVVYNEQFF; CDR3nt: TGTGCCAGCATCCAACGGGGGGTGGTCTACAATGAGCAGTTCTTC
abundance: NA; d_gene: NA; j_gene: TRBJ2-5; v_gene: TRBV5-1; CDR3aa: CASSSTGSVETQYF; CDR3nt: TGCGCCAGCAGCTCCACGGGAAGTGTGGAGACCCAGTACTTC
abundance: medium-sized; d_gene: NA; j_gene: TRBJ2-5; v_gene: TRBV6-5; CDR3aa: CASSYSLEDQETQYF; CDR3nt: TGTGCCAGCAGTTACTCTTTGGAGGACCAAGAGACCCAGTACTTC
abundance: NA; d_gene: TRBD1; j_gene: TRBJ2-7; v_gene: TRBV6-5; CDR3aa: CASSYQDRGSEQYF; CDR3nt: TGTGCCAGCAGTTACCAGGACAGGGGGTCAGAGCAGTACTTC
abundance: NA; d_gene: TRBD1; j_gene: TRBJ2-3; v_gene: TRBV7-9; CDR3aa: CASSLPGGRSTDTQYF; CDR3nt: TGTGCCAGCAGCCTCCCAGGGGGAAGGAGCACAGATACGCAGTATTTT
abundance: NA; d_gene: TRBD1; j_gene: TRBJ1-1; v_gene: TRBV4-3; CDR3aa: CASSQGGAGGLKAFF; CDR3nt: TGCGCCAGCAGCCAAGGGGGGGCAGGGGGCCTTAAAGCTTTCTTT
abundance: NA; d_gene: TRBD2; j_gene: TRBJ2-1; v_gene: TRBV5-1; CDR3aa: CASSFRGLAGGPVSNEQFF; CDR3nt: TGCGCCAGCAGCTTCAGGGGACTAGCGGGAGGGCCGGTGTCCAATGAGCAGTTCTTC
abundance: NA; d_gene: TRBD1; j_gene: TRBJ2-1; v_gene: TRBV18; CDR3aa: CASSPNTGQGNEQFF; CDR3nt: TGTGCCAGCTCACCAAATACGGGACAGGGGAATGAGCAGTTCTTC
abundance: NA; d_gene: TRBD2; j_gene: TRBJ2-1; v_gene: TRBV4-3; CDR3aa: CASSRQERGGPFNEQFF; CDR3nt: TGCGCCAGCAGCCGCCAAGAACGGGGGGGCCCCTTCAATGAGCAGTTCTTC
abundance: NA; d_gene: TRBD1; j_gene: TRBJ2-3; v_gene: TRBV10-3; CDR3aa: CATRGWGELGAPDTQYF; CDR3nt: TGTGCCACCAGGGGGTGGGGCGAGTTAGGGGCCCCAGATACGCAGTATTTT
abundance: once; d_gene: TRBD1; j_gene: TRBJ1-1; v_gene: TRBV4-1; CDR3aa: CASSHIDRASFF; CDR3nt: TGCGCCAGCAGCCACATCGACAGGGCTTCTTTCTTT
abundance: NA; d_gene: TRBD2; j_gene: TRBJ2-2; v_gene: TRBV18; CDR3aa: CASSPAVAGATGELFF; CDR3nt: TGTGCCAGCTCCCCAGCTGTAGCGGGAGCCACCGGGGAGCTGTTTTTT
abundance: NA; d_gene: NA; j_gene: TRBJ1-2; v_gene: TRBV4-1; CDR3aa: CASSQGGQSYGYTF; CDR3nt: TGCGCCAGCAGCCAGGGAGGACAAAGCTATGGCTACACCTTC
abundance: NA; d_gene: NA; j_gene: TRBJ1-3; v_gene: TRBV5-5; CDR3aa: CASRITVFSGNTIYF; CDR3nt: TGTGCCAGCAGAATTACAGTGTTCTCTGGAAACACCATATATTTT
abundance: NA; d_gene: NA; j_gene: TRBJ1-1; v_gene: TRBV4-1; CDR3aa: CASSPGAAVVNTEAFF; CDR3nt: TGCGCCAGCAGCCCCGGGGCAGCCGTAGTGAACACTGAAGCTTTCTTT
abundance: NA; d_gene: NA; j_gene: TRBJ2-1; v_gene: TRBV28; CDR3aa: CASTLYSYNEQFF; CDR3nt: TGTGCCAGCACCCTGTATTCTTACAATGAGCAGTTCTTC
abundance: NA; d_gene: NA; j_gene: TRBJ1-4; v_gene: TRBV18; CDR3aa: CASSPNPPGTEKLFF; CDR3nt: TGTGCCAGCTCACCAAATCCCCCCGGGACTGAAAAACTGTTTTTT
abundance: NA; d_gene: NA; j_gene: TRBJ1-3; v_gene: TRBV10-1; CDR3aa: CASSDRGSGNTIYF; CDR3nt: TGCGCCAGCAGTGATCGAGGCTCTGGAAACACCATATATTTT
abundance: NA; d_gene: NA; j_gene: TRBJ1-3; v_gene: TRBV9; CDR3aa: CASSADLSGNTIYF; CDR3nt: TGTGCCAGCAGCGCGGACCTCTCTGGAAACACCATATATTTT
abundance: NA; d_gene: TRBD2; j_gene: TRBJ2-2; v_gene: TRBV7-2; CDR3aa: CASSPEGLAATGELFF; CDR3nt: TGTGCCAGCAGCCCGGAGGGACTAGCTGCCACCGGGGAGCTGTTTTTT
abundance: NA; d_gene: TRBD1; j_gene: TRBJ2-7; v_gene: TRBV29-1; CDR3aa: CSGRQGYEQYF; CDR3nt: TGCAGCGGAAGACAGGGTTACGAGCAGTACTTC
abundance: NA; d_gene: NA; j_gene: TRBJ2-4; v_gene: TRBV19; CDR3aa: CASSWIAKNIQYF; CDR3nt: TGTGCCAGTAGTTGGATAGCCAAAAACATTCAGTACTTC
abundance: NA; d_gene: NA; j_gene: TRBJ2-2; v_gene: TRBV7-6; CDR3aa: CASSLGGSATRGELFF; CDR3nt: TGTGCCAGCAGCTTGGGTGGGTCAGCGACCAGAGGGGAGCTGTTTTTT
abundance: NA; d_gene: NA; j_gene: TRBJ2-2; v_gene: TRBV7-3; CDR3aa: CASSALSPGAHGELFF; CDR3nt: TGTGCCAGCAGCGCCCTCTCACCAGGGGCGCACGGGGAGCTGTTTTTT
abundance: NA; d_gene: NA; j_gene: TRBJ1-6; v_gene: TRBV7-9; CDR3aa: CAYGHLTNSPLHF; CDR3nt: TGTGCCTACGGGCACCTAACTAATTCACCCCTCCACTTT
abundance: NA; d_gene: NA; j_gene: TRBJ2-1; v_gene: TRBV5-1; CDR3aa: CASSGFDEQFF; CDR3nt: TGCGCCAGCAGTGGTTTCGATGAGCAGTTCTTC
abundance: few; d_gene: NA; j_gene: TRBJ2-7; v_gene: TRBV6-5; CDR3aa: CASSYHDGYYEQYF; CDR3nt: TGTGCCAGCAGTTACCACGACGGTTACTACGAGCAGTACTTC
abundance: NA; d_gene: NA; j_gene: TRBJ1-5; v_gene: TRBV6-5; CDR3aa: CASSFDSPNQPQHF; CDR3nt: TGTGCCAGCAGTTTCGACAGCCCCAATCAGCCCCAGCATTTT
abundance: few; d_gene: NA; j_gene: TRBJ1-6; v_gene: TRBV19; CDR3aa: CASSILPGDLGNSPLHF; CDR3nt: TGTGCCAGTAGTATACTTCCAGGGGACTTGGGTAATTCACCCCTCCACTTT
abundance: once; d_gene: NA; j_gene: TRBJ1-5; v_gene: TRBV6-1; CDR3aa: CASSEVGQKYQPQHF; CDR3nt: TGTGCCAGCAGTGAAGTTGGGCAGAAGTATCAGCCCCAGCATTTT
abundance: NA; d_gene: NA; j_gene: TRBJ1-2; v_gene: TRBV19; CDR3aa: CASSLRDGTRGYTF; CDR3nt: TGTGCCAGTAGTCTCCGGGACGGCACCCGTGGCTACACCTTC
abundance: NA; d_gene: NA; j_gene: TRBJ1-1; v_gene: TRBV18; CDR3aa: CASSGTVFEAFF; CDR3nt: TGTGCCAGCTCCGGGACGGTTTTCGAAGCTTTCTTT